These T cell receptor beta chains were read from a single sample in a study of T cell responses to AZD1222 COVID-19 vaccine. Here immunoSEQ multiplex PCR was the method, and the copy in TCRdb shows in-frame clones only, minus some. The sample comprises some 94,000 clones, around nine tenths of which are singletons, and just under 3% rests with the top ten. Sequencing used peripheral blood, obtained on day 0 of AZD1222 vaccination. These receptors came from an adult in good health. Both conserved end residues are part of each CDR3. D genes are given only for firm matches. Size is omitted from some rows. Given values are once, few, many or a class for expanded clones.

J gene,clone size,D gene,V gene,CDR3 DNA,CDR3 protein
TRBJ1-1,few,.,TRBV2,TGTGCCAGCAGTGACATTGGTCGGAACACTGAAGCTTTCTTT,CASSDIGRNTEAFF
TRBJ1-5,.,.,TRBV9,TGTGCCAGCAGCGCAGGACAGCTTAGCAATCAGCCCCAGCATTTT,CASSAGQLSNQPQHF
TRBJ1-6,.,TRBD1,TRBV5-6,TGTGCCAGCAGTTGGACAGGGGATAATTCACCCCTCCACTTT,CASSWTGDNSPLHF
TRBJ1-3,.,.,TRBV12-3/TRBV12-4,TGTGCCAGCAGTGGGGAGAAGGGAAACACCATATATTTT,CASSGEKGNTIYF
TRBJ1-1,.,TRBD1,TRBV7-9,TGTGCCAGCAGCGAGAGACAGGGGGCCGGTAGGACTGAAGCTTTCTTT,CASSERQGAGRTEAFF
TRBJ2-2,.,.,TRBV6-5,TGTGCCAGCAGTTACTCGACGGGAACCGGGGAGCTGTTTTTT,CASSYSTGTGELFF
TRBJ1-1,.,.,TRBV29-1,TGCAGCGTTGAAAGGGCAGGCGCCGGGGGAGCTTTCTTT,CSVERAGAGGAFF
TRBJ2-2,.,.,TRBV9,TGTGCCAGCAGCGTAGTGGAGACCGGGGAGCTGTTTTTT,CASSVVETGELFF
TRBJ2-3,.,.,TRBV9,TGTGCCAGCAGCGTGGACGGGCGTGCCACAGATACGCAGTATTTT,CASSVDGRATDTQYF
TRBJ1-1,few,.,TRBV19,TGTGCCAGTAGTATAAGCCCCCCAGGGGAAGCTTTCTTT,CASSISPPGEAFF
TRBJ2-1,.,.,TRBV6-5,TGTGCCAGCAAGGAAGGAACATCCAATGAGCAGTTCTTC,CASKEGTSNEQFF
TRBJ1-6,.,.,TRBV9,TGTGCCAGCAGCGAGACCCCGAGCTCCTATAATTCACCCCTCCACTTT,CASSETPSSYNSPLHF
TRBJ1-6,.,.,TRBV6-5,TGTGCCAGCAGTTACGACAGTCAAAATTCACCCCTCCACTTT,CASSYDSQNSPLHF
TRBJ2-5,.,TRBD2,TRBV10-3,TGTGCCATCAGTGAGGCTAGCGGGTTACGAGAGACCCAGTACTTC,CAISEASGLRETQYF
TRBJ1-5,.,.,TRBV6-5,TGTGCCAGCAGATACGGATCCTATAGCAATCAGCCCCAGCATTTT,CASRYGSYSNQPQHF
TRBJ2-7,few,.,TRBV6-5,TGTGCCAGCAGCAGCCCCACTAGAAGGGTCTACGAGCAGTACTTC,CASSSPTRRVYEQYF
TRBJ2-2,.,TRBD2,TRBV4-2,TGTGCCAGCAGCCAAGAGCTAGCGGGGGATACCGGGGAGCTGTTTTTT,CASSQELAGDTGELFF
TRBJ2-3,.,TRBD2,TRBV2,TGTGCCAGCAGGCGGCGGGAGAAGGAAGATACGCAGTATTTT,CASRRREKEDTQYF
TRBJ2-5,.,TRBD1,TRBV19,TGTGCCAGGGGACAGGGCCCAGAGACCCAGTACTTC,CARGQGPETQYF
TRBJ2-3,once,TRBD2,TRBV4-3,TGCGCCAGCAGACCAGGACAGCGGGGGGGCGGGGATACGCAGTATTTT,CASRPGQRGGGDTQYF
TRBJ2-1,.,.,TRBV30,TGTGCCTGGAGTGTGGGTCCTACCAGATACAATGAGCAGTTCTTC,CAWSVGPTRYNEQFF
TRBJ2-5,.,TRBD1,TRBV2,TGTGCCAGCAGTGACAGGGGGCTCGAGACCCAGTACTTC,CASSDRGLETQYF
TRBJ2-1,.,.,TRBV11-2,TGTGCCAGCAGACCCCCTCGGACTGTCCGAGGGGATGAGCAGTTCTTC,CASRPPRTVRGDEQFF